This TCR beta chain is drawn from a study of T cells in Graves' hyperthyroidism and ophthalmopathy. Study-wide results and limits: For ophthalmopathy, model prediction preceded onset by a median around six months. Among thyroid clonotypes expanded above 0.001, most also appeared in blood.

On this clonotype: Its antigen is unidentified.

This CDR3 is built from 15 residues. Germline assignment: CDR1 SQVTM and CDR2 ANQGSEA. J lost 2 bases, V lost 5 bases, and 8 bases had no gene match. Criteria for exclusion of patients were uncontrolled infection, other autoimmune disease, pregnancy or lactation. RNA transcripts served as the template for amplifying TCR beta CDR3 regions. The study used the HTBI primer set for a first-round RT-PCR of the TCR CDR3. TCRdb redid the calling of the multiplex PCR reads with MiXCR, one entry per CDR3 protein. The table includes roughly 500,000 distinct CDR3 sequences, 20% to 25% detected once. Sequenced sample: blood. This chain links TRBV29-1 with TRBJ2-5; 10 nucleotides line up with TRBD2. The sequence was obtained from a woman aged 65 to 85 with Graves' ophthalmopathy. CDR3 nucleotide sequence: TGCAGCGTTTCCCTAGCGGGAGTAGGACAAGAGACCCAGTACTTC. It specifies CSVSLAGVGQETQYF.